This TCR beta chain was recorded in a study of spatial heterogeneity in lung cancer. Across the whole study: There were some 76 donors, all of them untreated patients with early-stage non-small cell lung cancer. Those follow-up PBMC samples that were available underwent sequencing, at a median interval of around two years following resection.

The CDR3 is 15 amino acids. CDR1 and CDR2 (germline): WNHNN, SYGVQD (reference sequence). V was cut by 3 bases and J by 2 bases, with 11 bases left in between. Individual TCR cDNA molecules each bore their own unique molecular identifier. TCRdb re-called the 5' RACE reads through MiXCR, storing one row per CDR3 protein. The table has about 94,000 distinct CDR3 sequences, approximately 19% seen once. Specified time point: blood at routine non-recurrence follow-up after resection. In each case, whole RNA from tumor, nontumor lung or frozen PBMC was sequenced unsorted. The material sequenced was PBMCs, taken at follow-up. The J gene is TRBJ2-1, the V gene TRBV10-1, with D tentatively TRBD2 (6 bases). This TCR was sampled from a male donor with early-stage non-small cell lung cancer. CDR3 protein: CASSELPGAYNEQFF. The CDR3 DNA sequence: TGCGCCAGCAGTGAATTACCGGGAGCCTACAATGAGCAGTTCTTC.